This T cell receptor (beta chain) was retrieved from a study of T cell responses to AZD1222 COVID-19 vaccine. Trimming at V came to 7 bases and at J to 2 bases, leaving 9 bases not matched to a gene. The length of the CDR3 is 14 residues. Germline-derived CDR1 and CDR2 are GTSNPN and SVGIG (reference sequence). Profiling relied on immunoSEQ multiplex PCR, and the TCRdb table lists in-frame clones only, not all of them. The sample contains around 66,000 clones, roughly 87% of which appear only once. The origin of this receptor is an adult in good health. V is TRBV30 and J is TRBJ2-3; 7 bases fit TRBD1. This specimen was peripheral blood, taken on day 0 of AZD1222 vaccination. The CDR3 DNA follows: TGTGCCTCGAGGGAAGGGGGCCCCACAGATACGCAGTATTTT. Protein product: CASREGGPTDTQYF. The entire variable domain, with the rest obtained from reference TRBV30 and TRBJ2-3, is as follows: SQTIHQWPATLVQPVGSPLSLECTVEGTSNPNLYWYRQAAGRGLQLLFYSVGIGQISSEVPQNLSASRPQDRQFILSSKKLLLSDSGFYLCASREGGPTDTQYFGPGTRLTVL.